Described below is a single T cell receptor (beta chain) sequence and its context. Its recognized antigen is unknown. No per-base quality is available; no much larger clone lies one base away. The sample belongs to a study of T cells after posttransplantation cyclophosphamide (dated by TCRdb to between 2015 and 2016). As for the study more broadly: Using TRB sequencing, the study followed how the T cell repertoire rebuilt after myeloablative bone marrow transplantation with posttransplantation cyclophosphamide given as GVHD prophylaxis. Antigen receptor sequencing covered samples from roughly 35 PTCy-treated patients and approximately 15 of their related bone marrow donors. TRB sequencing was performed on blood from all 35 or so PTCy patients with 1-year posttransplant specimens. In 3 patients, TRB sequencing was also performed on up to roughly 3 more blood samples taken 2 to 5.2 years after transplant, and in 4 patients, pretransplant blood was also TRB-sequenced. Because TRA and TRB clonality correlated tightly in 10 or so samples, later TCR analyses were limited to TRB. Public TRB sequences were compared against a database of over 3,000 sequences linked to responses to pathogens, tumor antigens, self-antigens and alloantigens.

TRB sequencing used genomic DNA with the immunoSEQ assay at survey resolution or the hsTCRB kit. As for the original processing: Initial read processing used immunoSEQ software, and repertoire analyses used the LymphoSeq R package. Clonality was calculated as 1 minus normalized Shannon entropy, and the Gini coefficient was also calculated for each TRB dataset. Phenotypes of unsorted samples were inferred by mapping TRB sequences from sorted subsets of the recipient or donor onto the same recipient's unsorted samples. The source is immuneACCESS, and TCRdb retained only in-frame sequences with V and J called. Part of the clones is not carried over; for the studies checked, unresolved V genes explain less than half of this, and the remainder is unexplained. From that table come the V and J calls and clone size; the DNA was used to work out D and trimming. The sample table holds around 31,000 clones, of which roughly 90% were seen once. Around 0.1% of the sample comes from the top ten.

Viable CD3+CD4+ or CD3+CD8+ cells that were CCR7+CD45RA+CD45RO-CD95-CD27+CD28+ were classified as naive T cells. Related bone marrow donors provided peripheral blood samples on the day of marrow donation. Mononuclear cells from peripheral blood and bone marrow were separated by Ficoll-Hypaque density centrifugation and then cryopreserved. FACS on a FACSAria II was used to sort CD4+ and CD8+ T cells, including the naive and memory subsets. The junction shows trimming of 1 base on V and 0 bases on J, plus 7 bases between the germline ends. Via the germline V gene, CDR1 is LGHNA and CDR2 YSLEER. The CDR3 contains 15 residues, cysteine and phenylalanine counted. The CDR3 DNA has 45 bases and is translated from base 1. What the research found in general, with its limitations: Across 45 patients, recipient CMV seropositivity and CMV reactivation were highly associated with TRB clonality; PTCy diversity was similar to CNI/methotrexate controls. Donor-recipient similarity was low at 1-2 months but increased during the first year, and donor CD8+ memory clones often dominated later blood repertoires. The TRB repertoires of T cells infiltrating skin or GI tract showed only limited overlap with the TRB repertoires of T cells in blood.

This TCR derives from a man aged 25 to 45 in good health and a related stem cell transplant donor. The chain is encoded by TRBV4-3 joined to TRBJ2-1, with the D gene call left open. The sample was naive CD4+ T cells sorted from blood. The CDR3 here reads CASSQGLSSYNEQFF. The DNA sequence is TGCGCCAGCAGCCAAGGTCTGAGCTCCTACAATGAGCAGTTCTTC.